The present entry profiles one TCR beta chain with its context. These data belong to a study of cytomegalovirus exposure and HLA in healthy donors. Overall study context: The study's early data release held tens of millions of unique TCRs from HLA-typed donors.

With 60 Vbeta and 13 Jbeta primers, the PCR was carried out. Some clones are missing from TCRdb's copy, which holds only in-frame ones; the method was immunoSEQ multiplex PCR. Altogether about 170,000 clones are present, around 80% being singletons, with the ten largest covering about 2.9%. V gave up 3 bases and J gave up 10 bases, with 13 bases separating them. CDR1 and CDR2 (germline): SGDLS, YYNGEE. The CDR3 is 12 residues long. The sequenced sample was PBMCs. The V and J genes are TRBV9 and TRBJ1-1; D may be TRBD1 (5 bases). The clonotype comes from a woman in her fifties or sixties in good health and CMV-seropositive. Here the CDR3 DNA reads TGTGCCAGCAGCGCTGCCCAGGGATCAGCTTTCTTT. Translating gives CASSAAQGSAFF.